This entry features one T cell receptor (beta chain) sequence. Its specificity is unknown. Treatment here: approximately nine-day PBMC culture with coronavirus spike peptide pools or control peptides (ViraFEST assay). The CDR3 runs to 14 residues. The V and J ends lost 6 bases and 1 base, in that order; junction bases with no gene match: 2. Oncomine TCR Beta short-read sequencing was applied to DNA from cultured CD4+ T cells. TCRdb ran MiXCR on the PCR reads and lists one entry per CDR3 protein. The sample holds approximately 14,000 distinct CDR3 sequences, about 50% seen once. This entry is derived from a study of vaccination and CD4 T cells after COVID-19. General observations from the study: In median terms, SARS-CoV-2-reactive clonotypes went from approximately 23 to 38, a nonsignificant rise.

This receptor was obtained from a human donor who had recovered from COVID-19. The chain employs TRBV12-3 or TRBV12-4 and TRBJ1-5, with TRBD1 matching over 8 bases. Sequencing was done on a sample of CD4+ T cells from blood, cultured in vitro. The CDR3 region is CASRGTGSNQPQHF. The CDR3 nucleotides read TGTGCCAGCAGAGGGACAGGCAGCAATCAGCCCCAGCATTTT.